This T cell receptor (beta chain) was sequenced for a study of identical twins. Findings and caveats of the study: Analyses of zero insertions could be partly confounded by invariant MAIT and iNKT cells. Excess low generation probability was seen in twin-shared out-of-frame alpha sequences.

This clonotype has a handful of counts. The antigen remains unidentified. The V and J ends lost 2 bases and 4 bases, in that order; junction bases with no gene match: 16. CDR1 is SGHAT and CDR2 is FQNNGV in the germline V gene. This CDR3 is 19 amino acids long. TCRdb used MiXCR to reprocess the 5' RACE reads, holding one entry per CDR3 protein. The data contain roughly 570,000 distinct CDR3 sequences, 9.6% of them singletons. These data also formed part of another study, on yellow fever vaccine responses in identical twins.

The V and J genes are TRBV11-2 and TRBJ2-1; 8 bases map to TRBD2. The sequence came from a woman between 18 and 30 years old in good health. The material sequenced was PBMCs. The CDR3 protein is CASSLNGGVAGIIYNEQFF. CDR3 nucleotides: TGTGCCAGCAGCTTAAACGGAGGGGTAGCGGGGATAATTTACAATGAGCAGTTCTTC.